This T cell receptor beta chain was documented in a study of early T cells in non-severe SARS-CoV-2 infection. Study details: Bulk RNA from unsorted whole blood was sequenced; chains were unpaired.

The germline gives CDR1 PRHDT, CDR2 FYEKMQ (reference sequence). The CDR3 length is 13 residues. The V and J ends lost 5 bases and 8 bases respectively, with 15 bases between them. Individual cDNA molecules were tagged with unique molecular identifiers, the study reported. TCRdb itself ran the 5' RACE reads through MiXCR, one entry per CDR3 protein. In the table there are 53,000 or so distinct CDR3 sequences, around 12% of which are singletons. Sample: whole blood, taken at baseline. The rearrangement uses TRBV13 and TRBJ1-1; no clear D. The clonotype was recovered from an adult who was a healthcare worker with PCR-confirmed SARS-CoV-2 infection or an uninfected control (not recorded which). Written as DNA, the CDR3 is TGTGCCAGCAGCCGCAAGGAGCTGTTCGAAGCTTTCTTT. It specifies CASSRKELFEAFF.